Listed below are T cell receptor beta chains from one sample, sequenced in a study of T-cell reconstitution after alpha-beta-depleted transplantation in children. TCRdb reprocessed the PCR reads via MiXCR and lists one record per CDR3 protein. This table has fewer than 550,000 distinct CDR3 sequences, under 13% appearing once. The sequencing used PBMCs from the stem cell graft donor, collected from the stem cell graft. The receptor set was obtained from a human donor who donated a stem cell graft to a child with acute myeloid leukemia. Both conserved end residues are part of each CDR3. A D gene is named only where the DNA matches it firmly. The size field is filled for only some rows; it gives once, few, many or a size class.

cdr3_aa cdr3_nt clone_size v_call d_call cdr3_length j_call
CASSSSGPRAGYTF TGCGCCAGCAGCTCGTCCGGGCCCCGTGCGGGCTACACCTTC few TRBV5-1 . 14 TRBJ1-2
CASSLDEGPGTGELFF TGTGCCAGCAGCTTAGACGAGGGCCCGGGCACCGGGGAGCTGTTTTTT . TRBV12-3/TRBV12-4 . 16 TRBJ2-2
CASTPTGNNSPLHF TGTGCCAGCACCCCGACAGGGAATAATTCACCCCTCCACTTT . TRBV6-1 TRBD1 14 TRBJ1-6
CASSPGLAASSGANVLTF TGCGCCAGCAGCCCCGGACTAGCGGCAAGCTCTGGGGCCAACGTCCTGACTTTC few TRBV4-3 TRBD2 18 TRBJ2-6
CSVGRTEREQFF TGCAGCGTGGGCAGGACGGAAAGGGAGCAGTTCTTC . TRBV29-1 . 12 TRBJ2-1
CASARPGGTSTDTQYF TGTGCCAGCGCCCGGCCCGGGGGAACGAGTACAGATACGCAGTATTTT . TRBV12-3/TRBV12-4 . 16 TRBJ2-3
CSAIGTSGTQETQYF TGCAGTGCTATCGGGACTAGCGGGACTCAAGAGACCCAGTACTTC few TRBV20-1 TRBD2 15 TRBJ2-5
CASSLNNPTIEVFF TGTGCCAGCAGCTTGAATAACCCGACCATCGAGGTTTTCTTT few TRBV5-4 . 14 TRBJ1-1
CASSILQGGSGELFF TGCGCCAGCAGCATACTACAGGGAGGGTCCGGGGAGCTGTTTTTT . TRBV5-1 . 15 TRBJ2-2
CASTPLKSGRADEQFF TGCGCCAGCACCCCACTAAAGAGCGGGAGGGCTGATGAGCAGTTCTTC few TRBV5-1 TRBD2 16 TRBJ2-1
CASSRFGQGTSPDTQYF TGCGCCAGCAGCCGGTTCGGGCAGGGAACAAGCCCAGATACGCAGTATTTT . TRBV5-1 . 17 TRBJ2-3
CASSKGGTSPPTDTQYF TGTGCCAGCAGCAAAGGAGGGACGTCCCCACCCACAGATACGCAGTATTTT many TRBV7-6 . 17 TRBJ2-3
CASGQAKNIQYF TGTGCCAGCGGTCAAGCCAAAAACATTCAGTACTTC many TRBV5-6 . 12 TRBJ2-4
CASSLAQQGWTVELFF TGTGCCAGCAGCTTAGCCCAACAGGGGTGGACCGTGGAGCTGTTTTTT . TRBV7-8 TRBD1 16 TRBJ2-2
CATSSRDYTDTQYF TGTGCCACCAGCAGCCGGGACTACACAGATACGCAGTATTTT . TRBV15 TRBD2 14 TRBJ2-3
CASSGADRPLREQYF TGTGCCAGCAGCGGAGCGGACAGGCCGCTCCGGGAGCAGTACTTC many TRBV9 TRBD1 15 TRBJ2-7
CASSEATQGRDTQYF TGTGCCAGCAGTGAAGCTACGCAGGGAAGAGATACGCAGTATTTT few TRBV2 . 15 TRBJ2-3
CASTRGRGSTDTQYF TGTGCCAGCACCCGGGGGCGGGGGAGCACAGATACGCAGTATTTT few TRBV9 . 15 TRBJ2-3
CASSPPGTTNTEAFF TGTGCCAGCTCACCACCTGGGACAACGAACACTGAAGCTTTCTTT few TRBV18 . 15 TRBJ1-1
CASSSNRGSNQPQHF TGTGCCAGCAGCTCGAACAGGGGGAGCAATCAGCCCCAGCATTTT . TRBV7-2 TRBD1 15 TRBJ1-5
CSATSWGQLQETQYF TGCAGTGCAACGAGTTGGGGACAGCTACAAGAGACCCAGTACTTC few TRBV20-1 TRBD1 15 TRBJ2-5
CASSPGQPIYNEQFF TGCGCCAGCAGCCCGGGACAGCCGATTTACAATGAGCAGTTCTTC few TRBV5-1 TRBD1 15 TRBJ2-1
CASSFSQANTGELFF TGCGCCAGCAGCTTTTCCCAGGCGAACACCGGGGAGCTGTTTTTT few TRBV5-1 . 15 TRBJ2-2
CASSLTGGENIQYF TGCGCCAGCAGCTTGACAGGGGGCGAGAACATTCAGTACTTC . TRBV5-1 TRBD1 14 TRBJ2-4
CASSLWWTSENEQFF TGTGCCAGCAGCTTGTGGTGGACTAGCGAGAATGAGCAGTTCTTC many TRBV5-5 TRBD2 15 TRBJ2-1
CSARDFQGVGETQYF TGCAGTGCTAGAGATTTTCAGGGGGTCGGGGAGACCCAGTACTTC . TRBV20-1 TRBD1 15 TRBJ2-5
CASSSGGPKDRGYSNQPQHF TGTGCCAGCAGTTCCGGCGGCCCTAAAGACAGGGGGTATAGCAATCAGCCCCAGCATTTT few TRBV28 TRBD1 20 TRBJ1-5
CASSQGMMGRTAGELFF TGTGCCAGCAGCCAAGGAATGATGGGCCGTACAGCCGGGGAGCTGTTTTTT . TRBV3-1 . 17 TRBJ2-2
CSAEIAQMSYNEQFF TGCAGTGCGGAGATAGCCCAGATGAGTTACAATGAGCAGTTCTTC . TRBV20-1 . 15 TRBJ2-1
CASSLARRGYDTDTQYF TGTGCCAGCAGCTTAGCCCGGCGGGGCTATGACACAGATACGCAGTATTTT few TRBV7-9 . 17 TRBJ2-3
CATSNAIRGGEETQYF TGTGCCACCAGCAACGCTATCAGGGGAGGTGAAGAGACCCAGTACTTC many TRBV15 . 16 TRBJ2-5
CASSATTQYF TGTGCCAGCAGCGCAACAACCCAGTACTTC . TRBV6-6 . 10 TRBJ2-5
CSALSGETQFF TGCAGTGCCCTTAGCGGGGAAACACAGTTCTTC many TRBV20-1 TRBD2 11 TRBJ2-1
CASYSTDTQYF TGTGCCAGCTACAGCACAGATACGCAGTATTTT . TRBV11-1 . 11 TRBJ2-3
CAWSTWTSVTYEQYF TGTGCCTGGAGTACCTGGACTAGCGTTACATACGAGCAGTACTTC few TRBV30 TRBD2 15 TRBJ2-7
CSALTGVGTEAFF TGCAGTGCTCTGACAGGGGTTGGCACTGAAGCTTTCTTT . TRBV20-1 TRBD1 13 TRBJ1-1
CSAGAGLAGGLSTDTQYF TGCAGTGCTGGTGCTGGACTAGCGGGGGGTTTGAGCACAGATACGCAGTATTTT few TRBV20-1 TRBD2 18 TRBJ2-3
CSVGTGTGGSGTDTQYF TGCAGCGTGGGGACCGGGACAGGGGGCTCTGGCACAGATACGCAGTATTTT few TRBV29-1 TRBD1 17 TRBJ2-3
CASSLGGNTEQFF TGTGCCAGCAGCTTAGGCGGGAACACTGAGCAGTTCTTC . TRBV7-3 . 13 TRBJ2-1
CSARELSYNEQFF TGCAGTGCTAGAGAGTTGTCCTACAATGAGCAGTTCTTC few TRBV20-1 . 13 TRBJ2-1
CASSLSAGAPLDADTQYF TGCGCCAGCAGCTTGAGTGCGGGGGCCCCTTTGGACGCAGATACGCAGTATTTT . TRBV5-1 . 18 TRBJ2-3
CASRPPGPGYYGYTF TGCGCCAGCAGGCCTCCGGGACCAGGTTACTATGGCTACACCTTC many TRBV5-1 . 15 TRBJ1-2
CASSVARGTSGRHEQFF TGTGCCAGCAGCGTGGCGAGGGGGACTAGCGGGAGACATGAGCAGTTCTTC few TRBV9 TRBD2 17 TRBJ2-1
CASRTSGRPYNEQFF TGTGCCAGCCGGACTAGCGGGAGACCTTACAATGAGCAGTTCTTC once TRBV6-1 TRBD2 15 TRBJ2-1
CASSRTGQNTEAFF TGCGCCAGCAGCAGAACAGGGCAGAACACTGAAGCTTTCTTT few TRBV5-1 . 14 TRBJ1-1
CASSGGTGGRDIQYF TGTGCCAGCAGCGGGGGGACAGGGGGCAGGGACATTCAGTACTTC many TRBV9 TRBD1 15 TRBJ2-4
CSFGVGQRTDTQYF TGCAGCTTCGGTGTGGGACAGCGGACCGATACGCAGTATTTT few TRBV20-1 TRBD1 14 TRBJ2-3
CSARDIQGPETQYF TGCAGTGCTAGAGACATACAGGGCCCAGAGACCCAGTACTTC few TRBV20-1 . 14 TRBJ2-5
CASRTSGTLETQYF TGCGCCAGCAGGACTAGCGGGACGCTGGAGACCCAGTACTTC many TRBV5-1 TRBD2 14 TRBJ2-5
CSAKPGQLHTEAFF TGCAGTGCTAAGCCGGGACAGTTGCACACTGAAGCTTTCTTT many TRBV20-1 TRBD1 14 TRBJ1-1
CASSQDQSRDTRYF TGTGCCAGCAGCCAAGATCAGAGCCGAGATACGCGGTATTTT . TRBV4-2 . 14 TRBJ2-3
CASSLDGDNYNEQFF TGCGCCAGCAGCTTGGATGGGGACAACTACAATGAGCAGTTCTTC many TRBV5-1 . 15 TRBJ2-1
CASSAPGVYYNSPLHF TGTGCCAGCAGTGCGCCCGGGGTATACTATAATTCACCCCTCCACTTT . TRBV12-3/TRBV12-4 . 16 TRBJ1-6
CSVVRGTSTDTQYF TGCAGCGTTGTGAGGGGGACCAGCACAGATACGCAGTATTTT few TRBV29-1 . 14 TRBJ2-3
CSARRKITGGNEQFF TGCAGTGCTAGACGTAAAATTACAGGGGGAAATGAGCAGTTCTTC few TRBV20-1 TRBD1 15 TRBJ2-1